The present entry profiles one T cell receptor beta chain with its context. Antigen unknown. 13 Jbeta primers and 60 Vbeta primers were used for the PCR. Methods used by the authors: About 11 million of some 80 million unique TCR beta chains were shared, per a later count. Assay: immunoSEQ multiplex PCR; the TCRdb copy retains only in-frame clones and omits some. For V, J and clone size, that table is used; D and trimming come from the DNA. The sample shows more than 85,000 clones, 63% of them seen only once. This CDR3 region has 14 residues. V was trimmed by 3 bases and J by 7 bases, leaving 10 bases between them. Germline V gene sequence: CDR1 LNHDA, CDR2 SQIVND (reference sequence). This sample is drawn from a study of cytomegalovirus exposure and HLA in healthy donors. As for the study in general: An analysis done earlier identified 117 million unique TCR beta sequences from approximately 200 million T cells.

Overall study findings and caveats: In a later analysis, donors in an Asian-associated ancestry cluster reportedly had fewer N-insertions in productive TCRs than the cohort mean. In a later analysis, specific HLA alleles were associated with 16,000 or so TCR beta sequences at a 0.05 false discovery rate.

The sample comprised PBMCs. J is TRBJ1-6 and V is TRBV19; the D is unclear. This receptor was taken from a woman younger than 45 in good health and CMV-seronegative. CDR3 residues: CASSMEQRNSPLHF. CDR3 DNA sequence: TGTGCCAGTAGTATGGAACAGAGAAATTCACCCCTCCACTTT.